Here is one T cell receptor beta chain with its context. This record comes from a study of CD39 and CD103 CD8 tumor-infiltrating T cells. Memory CD8 T cells were sorted as CD8+CD4-CD45RA-, any CCR7 status. Clones were sequenced by immunoSEQ multiplex PCR, and TCRdb holds only the in-frame ones, with some missing. The sample yields approximately 17,000 clones, approximately 90% seen once. V dropped 3 bases and J dropped 3 bases, with 12 bases sitting between them. The CDR3 runs to 14 residues. In germline, CDR1 is SGHAT, CDR2 FQNNGV. The rearrangement uses TRBV11-2 and TRBJ2-7; D tentatively reads TRBD1 or TRBD2 (5 bases each). The sequenced sample was CD8+ T cells sorted from blood. Subset: total memory CD8 T cells (CD45RA-CCR7+/-) from blood or uninvolved lymph node. The receptor's source is a human donor with head and neck squamous cell carcinoma. The CDR3 is CASSFGGIGYEQYF. The CDR3 coding sequence is TGTGCCAGCAGCTTTGGGGGAATCGGCTACGAGCAGTACTTC. The full variable domain, rest sourced from reference TRBV11-2 and TRBJ2-7, is EAGVAQSPRYKIIEKRQSVAFWCNPISGHATLYWYQQILGQGPKLLIQFQNNGVVDDSQLPKDRFSAERLKGVDSTLKIQPAKLEDSAVYLCASSFGGIGYEQYFGPGTRLTVT.